These 3 T cell receptor beta chains came from one sample sequenced in a study of cytomegalovirus exposure and HLA in healthy donors listed by TCRdb under 2017. Preparation of the library involved the immunoSEQ multiplex PCR assay. This is the immuneACCESS table as TCRdb keeps it, with only in-frame sequences that have V and J called. A part of the clones is gone; compared with another copy, unresolved V genes explain less than half, and the rest is unexplained. The sample profile shows a few hundred thousand clones; approximately 90% of them were found once. Around 0.8% of the sample lies in the top ten. Sequencing input: PBMCs. These receptor sequences come from a young woman in good health and CMV-seronegative.

The chain combines TRBV28 with TRBJ2-3; 11 bases agree with TRBD2. This CDR3 region has 16 residues. Germline V gives CDR1 MDHEN, CDR2 SYDVKM. V was pared by 7 bases and J by 2 bases, with 8 bases of the junction left unmatched. CDR3 in amino acids: CASTHGTSGNTDTQYF. CDR3 nucleotide sequence: TGTGCCAGCACCCATGGGACTAGCGGTAACACAGATACGCAGTATTTT.

In this sample, this clone turned up once. This chain connects TRBV5-1 to TRBJ2-7; 9 bases are shared with TRBD1. Germline trimming cut 4 bases from V and 2 bases from J; bases unmatched to any gene: 4. The germline V gene encodes CDR1 SGHRS and CDR2 YFSETQ. There are 14 residues in the CDR3. The CDR3 region is CASSRGTGPYEQYF. CDR3 nucleotide sequence: TGCGCCAGCAGCCGGGGGACAGGGCCCTACGAGCAGTACTTC.

The CDR3 nucleotides read TGTGCCAGCATGGCCTCCTCCTACGAGCAGTACTTC. As protein: CASMASSYEQYF. This chain connects TRBV2 to TRBJ2-7, with D unresolved. The CDR3 is 12 residues long. Germline lookup yields CDR1 SNHLY and CDR2 FYNNEI. Trimming cost V 7 bases and J 0 bases, with 7 bases left between them.